This TCR beta chain was captured in a study of T-cell reconstitution after alpha-beta-depleted transplantation in children. Notes on this clonotype: The target antigen is unknown.

Trimming took 5 bases from V and 5 from J; bases not matched to a gene: 4. The CDR3 contains 14 residues. Germline loops: CDR1 SGHTA, CDR2 FQGTGA. Study results and limitations: Surviving recipient T cells and intrathymic progenitors accounted for some patients' high TCRbeta diversity at day 60. T-cell numbers and diversity one year post-transplant derived largely from freshly generated T cells. Expanded graft clones, several hundred of them, were reportedly the source of alpha-beta T cells about two months after transplant.

A TCRbeta library incorporating unique molecular identifiers was prepared. TCRdb re-analysed the PCR reads in MiXCR, keeping a single row per CDR3 protein. Of about 500,000 distinct CDR3 sequences listed, approximately 10% are singletons. The clonotype originates from a female patient aged 2-9 years who had a stem cell transplant for aplastic anemia, so the T cells may come from the graft donor. Source: PBMCs, mostly from graft donor cells, taken 180 days after TCRalphabeta/CD19-depleted stem cell transplant. The rearrangement links TRBV7-3 to TRBJ2-1, with TRBD1 matching over 9 bases. This CDR3 reads CASSRNRGHNEQFF. The CDR3 DNA follows: TGTGCCAGCAGCCGCAACAGGGGGCACAATGAGCAGTTCTTC.